This T cell receptor (beta chain) was obtained from a study of a mutant IDH1 vaccine in newly diagnosed glioma. Study background: Once 4-6 weeks had passed after radiotherapy alone, vaccination started, or it started with temozolomide cycles. Patients arrived already treated with radiotherapy, temozolomide, or both, most having had both.

This CDR3 spans 13 amino acids. CDR1 KGHSH and CDR2 LQKENI come from the germline V gene. V was pared by 2 bases and J by 3 bases, with 8 bases between. Using immunoSEQ multiplex PCR, the repertoire was profiled, and TCRdb retains in-frame clones only, with some absent. The sample includes 95,000 to 120,000 clones, 75% to 90% seen only once; the top ten take roughly 0.61%. Described time point: week 11, during vaccination. One vaccine dose held 300 ug of mutant IDH1 20-mer peptide and came with topical imiquimod. There were new WHO grade 3 or 4 astrocytomas in the donors, and these were IDH1-mutant and ATRX-lost. On this clone itself: As yet, its antigen is unknown.

This receptor was identified in a woman between 50 and 59 years old with glioma. The sequences come from PBMCs, collected from a glioma patient whose treatment included an IDH1 peptide vaccine. The chain carries TRBV18 and TRBJ2-7; a weak D match, TRBD1 (6 bases). The CDR3 DNA follows: TGTGCCAGCTCACCAGGACAGAACTACGAGCAGTACTTC. Residues: CASSPGQNYEQYF.